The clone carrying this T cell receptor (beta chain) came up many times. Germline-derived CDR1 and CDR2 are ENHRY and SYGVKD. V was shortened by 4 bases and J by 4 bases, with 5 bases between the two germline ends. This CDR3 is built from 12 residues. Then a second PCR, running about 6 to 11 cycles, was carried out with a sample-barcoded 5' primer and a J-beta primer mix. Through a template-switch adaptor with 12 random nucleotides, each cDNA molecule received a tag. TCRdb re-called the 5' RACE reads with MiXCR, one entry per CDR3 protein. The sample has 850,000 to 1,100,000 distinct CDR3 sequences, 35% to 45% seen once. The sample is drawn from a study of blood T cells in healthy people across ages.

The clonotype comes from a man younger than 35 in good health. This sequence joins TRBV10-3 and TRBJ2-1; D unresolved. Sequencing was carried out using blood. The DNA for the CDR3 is TGTGCCATCAGTGCCAGGTACAATGAGCAGTTCTTC. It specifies CAISARYNEQFF.